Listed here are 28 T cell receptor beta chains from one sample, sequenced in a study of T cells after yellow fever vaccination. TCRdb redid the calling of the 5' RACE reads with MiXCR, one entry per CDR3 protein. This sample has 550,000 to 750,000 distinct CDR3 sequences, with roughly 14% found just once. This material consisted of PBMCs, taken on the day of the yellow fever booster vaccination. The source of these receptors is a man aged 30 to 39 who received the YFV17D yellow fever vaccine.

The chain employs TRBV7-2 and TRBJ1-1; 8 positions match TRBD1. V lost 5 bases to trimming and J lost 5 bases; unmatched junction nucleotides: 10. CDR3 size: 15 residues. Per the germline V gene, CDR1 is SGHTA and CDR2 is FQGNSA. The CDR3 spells CASSTYRGGVTEAFF. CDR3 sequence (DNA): TGTGCCAGCAGCACATACAGGGGGGGTGTAACTGAAGCTTTCTTT. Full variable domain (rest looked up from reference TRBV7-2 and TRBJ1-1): GAGVSQSPSNKVTEKGKDVELRCDPISGHTALYWYRQSLGQGLEFLIYFQGNSAPDKSGLPSDRFSAERTGGSVSTLTIQRTQQEDSAVYLCASSTYRGGVTEAFFGQGTRLTVV.

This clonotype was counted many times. This CDR3 reads CASSRDTTDTQYF. For the CDR3, the DNA is TGTGCCAGCAGCAGGGACACCACAGATACGCAGTATTTT. The rearrangement uses TRBV12-3 or TRBV12-4 and TRBJ2-3, with D perhaps TRBD1 (6 bases). V lost 6 bases and J 2 bases, leaving 9 bases between the germline ends. The CDR3 runs to 13 residues.

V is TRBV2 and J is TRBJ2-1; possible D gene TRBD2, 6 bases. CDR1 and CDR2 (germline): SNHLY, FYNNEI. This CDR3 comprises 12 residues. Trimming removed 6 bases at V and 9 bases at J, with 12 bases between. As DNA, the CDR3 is TGTGCCAGCAGGACTAGTGCGGGTGAGCAGTTCTTC. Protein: CASRTSAGEQFF.

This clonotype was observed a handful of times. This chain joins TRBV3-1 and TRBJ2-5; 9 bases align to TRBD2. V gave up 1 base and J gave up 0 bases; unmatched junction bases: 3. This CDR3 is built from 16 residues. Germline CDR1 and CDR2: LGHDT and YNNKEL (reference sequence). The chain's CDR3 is CASSQVTSGNQETQYF. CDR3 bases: TGTGCCAGCAGCCAAGTGACTAGCGGAAACCAAGAGACCCAGTACTTC.

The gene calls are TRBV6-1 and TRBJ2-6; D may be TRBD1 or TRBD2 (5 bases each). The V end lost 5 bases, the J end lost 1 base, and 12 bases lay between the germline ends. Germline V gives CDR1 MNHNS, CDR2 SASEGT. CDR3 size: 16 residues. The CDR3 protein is CASSLGAFSGANVLTF. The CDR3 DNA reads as TGTGCCAGCAGTCTCGGGGCTTTTTCTGGGGCCAACGTCCTGACTTTC.

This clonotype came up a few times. CDR3 amino acids: CASSLPGATQYF. The CDR3 DNA reads TGTGCCAGCAGCTTACCGGGTGCTACGCAGTATTTT. The genes are TRBV7-2 and TRBJ2-3; D is unresolved. The CDR3 extends over 12 amino acids. The ends were cut back, 2 bases at V and 8 bases at J, with 8 bases in the middle. The germline gives CDR1 SGHTA, CDR2 FQGNSA.

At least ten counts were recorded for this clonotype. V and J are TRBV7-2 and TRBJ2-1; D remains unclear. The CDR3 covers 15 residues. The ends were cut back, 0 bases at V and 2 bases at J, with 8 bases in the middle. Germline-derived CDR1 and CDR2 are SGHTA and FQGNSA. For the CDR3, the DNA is TGTGCCAGCAGCTTAGCGGGCCTGGCCTACAATGAGCAGTTCTTC. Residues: CASSLAGLAYNEQFF. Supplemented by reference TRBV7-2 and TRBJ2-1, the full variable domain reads GAGVSQSPSNKVTEKGKDVELRCDPISGHTALYWYRQSLGQGLEFLIYFQGNSAPDKSGLPSDRFSAERTGGSVSTLTIQRTQQEDSAVYLCASSLAGLAYNEQFFGPGTRLTVL.

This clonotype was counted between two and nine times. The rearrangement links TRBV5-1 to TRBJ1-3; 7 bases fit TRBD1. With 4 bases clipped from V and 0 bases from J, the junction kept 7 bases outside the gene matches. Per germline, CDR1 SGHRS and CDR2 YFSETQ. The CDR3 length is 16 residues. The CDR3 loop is CASSPGQPSSGNTIYF. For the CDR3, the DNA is TGCGCCAGCAGCCCGGGACAGCCGAGCTCTGGAAACACCATATATTTT.

This CDR3 reads CATSRGAVRWVAGSTDTQYF. CDR3 coding DNA: TGTGCCACCAGCAGGGGGGCAGTTCGTTGGGTAGCGGGTAGCACAGATACGCAGTATTTT. This sequence joins TRBV15 and TRBJ2-3; a possible D gene is TRBD2 (7 bases). With 3 bases removed from V and 0 bases from J, the gap between germline ends came to 25 bases. The germline CDR1 and CDR2 sequences are LNHNV and YYDKDF (reference sequence). This CDR3 has 20 amino acids.

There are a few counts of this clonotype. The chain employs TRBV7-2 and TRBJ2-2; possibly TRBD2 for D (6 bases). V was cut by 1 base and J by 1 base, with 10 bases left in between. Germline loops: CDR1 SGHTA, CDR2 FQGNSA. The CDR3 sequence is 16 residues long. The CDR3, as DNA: TGTGCCAGCAGCTTAGAGGGACTGAGGAACACCGGGGAGCTGTTTTTT. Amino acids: CASSLEGLRNTGELFF. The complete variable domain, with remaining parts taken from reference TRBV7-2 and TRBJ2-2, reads GAGVSQSPSNKVTEKGKDVELRCDPISGHTALYWYRQSLGQGLEFLIYFQGNSAPDKSGLPSDRFSAERTGGSVSTLTIQRTQQEDSAVYLCASSLEGLRNTGELFFGEGSRLTVL.

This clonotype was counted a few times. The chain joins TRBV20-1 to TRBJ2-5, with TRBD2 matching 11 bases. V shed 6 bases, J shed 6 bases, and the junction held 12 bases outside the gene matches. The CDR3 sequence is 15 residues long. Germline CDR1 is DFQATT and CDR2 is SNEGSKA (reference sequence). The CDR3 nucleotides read TGCAGTGCCCTTAGCGGGAGGGCGGTGGGGAAGACCCAGTACTTC. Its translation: CSALSGRAVGKTQYF.

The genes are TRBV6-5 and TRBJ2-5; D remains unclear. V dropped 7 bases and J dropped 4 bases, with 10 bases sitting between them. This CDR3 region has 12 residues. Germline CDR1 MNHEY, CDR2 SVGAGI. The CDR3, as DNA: TGTGCCAGCAAATCCCCCCCAGAGACCCAGTACTTC. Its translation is CASKSPPETQYF.

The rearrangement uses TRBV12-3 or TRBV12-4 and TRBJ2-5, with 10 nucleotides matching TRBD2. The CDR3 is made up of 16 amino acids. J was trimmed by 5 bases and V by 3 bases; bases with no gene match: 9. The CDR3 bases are TGTGCCAGCAGTTTTTCACTAGCGGGACTCGGGGAGACCCAGTACTTC. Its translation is CASSFSLAGLGETQYF.

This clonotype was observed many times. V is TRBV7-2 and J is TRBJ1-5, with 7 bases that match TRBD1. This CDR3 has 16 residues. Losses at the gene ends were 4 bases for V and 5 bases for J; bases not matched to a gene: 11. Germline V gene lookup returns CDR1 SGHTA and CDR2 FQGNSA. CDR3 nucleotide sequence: TGTGCCAGCAGCTCTCCCGACAGGGTCATGGATCAGCCCCAGCATTTT. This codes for CASSSPDRVMDQPQHF. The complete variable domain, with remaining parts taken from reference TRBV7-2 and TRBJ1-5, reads GAGVSQSPSNKVTEKGKDVELRCDPISGHTALYWYRQSLGQGLEFLIYFQGNSAPDKSGLPSDRFSAERTGGSVSTLTIQRTQQEDSAVYLCASSSPDRVMDQPQHFGDGTRLSIL.

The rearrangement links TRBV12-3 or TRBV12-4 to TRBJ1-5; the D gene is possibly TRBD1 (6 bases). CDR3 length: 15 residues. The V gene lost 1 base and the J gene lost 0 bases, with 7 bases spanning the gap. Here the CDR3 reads CASSLEDSSNQPQHF. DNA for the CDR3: TGTGCCAGCAGTTTAGAGGACAGTAGCAATCAGCCCCAGCATTTT.

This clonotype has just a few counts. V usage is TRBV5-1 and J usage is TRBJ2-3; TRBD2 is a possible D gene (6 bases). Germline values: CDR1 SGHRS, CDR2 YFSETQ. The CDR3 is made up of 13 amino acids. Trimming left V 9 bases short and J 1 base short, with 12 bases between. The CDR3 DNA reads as TGCGCCACCACCTTAGCGGGCACAGATACGCAGTATTTT. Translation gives CATTLAGTDTQYF.

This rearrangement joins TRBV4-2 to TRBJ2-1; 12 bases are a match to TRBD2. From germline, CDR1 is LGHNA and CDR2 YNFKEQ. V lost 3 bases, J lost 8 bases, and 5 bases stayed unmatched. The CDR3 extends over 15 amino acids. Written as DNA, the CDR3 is TGTGCCAGCAGCCAGACTAGCGGGAGTAGGGATGAGCAGTTCTTC. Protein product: CASSQTSGSRDEQFF.

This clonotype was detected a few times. The DNA for the CDR3 is TGTGCCAGTAGTCCGGGGCAGTCCCTCGAGCAGTACTTC. It translates to CASSPGQSLEQYF. The V call is TRBV19, the J call TRBJ2-7, with D tentatively TRBD1 or TRBD2 (5 bases each). Trimming shortened V by 5 bases and J by 6 bases, and 14 bases separated the two germline ends. The CDR3 is made up of 13 amino acids. In germline, CDR1 is LNHDA, CDR2 SQIVND (reference sequence).

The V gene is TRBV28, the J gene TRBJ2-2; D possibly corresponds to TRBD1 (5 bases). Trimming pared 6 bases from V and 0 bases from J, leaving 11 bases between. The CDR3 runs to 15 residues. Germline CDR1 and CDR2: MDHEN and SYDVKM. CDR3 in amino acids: CASSRRGTNTGELFF. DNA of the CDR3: TGTGCCAGCAGCCGTAGGGGTACGAACACCGGGGAGCTGTTTTTT. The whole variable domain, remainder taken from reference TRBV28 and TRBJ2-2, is DVKVTQSSRYLVKRTGEKVFLECVQDMDHENMFWYRQDPGLGLRLIYFSYDVKMKEKGDIPEGYSVSREKKERFSLILESASTNQTSMYLCASSRRGTNTGELFFGEGSRLTVL.

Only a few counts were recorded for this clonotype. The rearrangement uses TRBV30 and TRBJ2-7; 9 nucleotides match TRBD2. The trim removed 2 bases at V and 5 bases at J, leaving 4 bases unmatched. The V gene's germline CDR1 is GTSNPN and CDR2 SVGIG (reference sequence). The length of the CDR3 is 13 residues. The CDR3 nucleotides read TGTGCCTGGAGTTTAGCGGGAGCGCACGAGCAGTACTTC. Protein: CAWSLAGAHEQYF.

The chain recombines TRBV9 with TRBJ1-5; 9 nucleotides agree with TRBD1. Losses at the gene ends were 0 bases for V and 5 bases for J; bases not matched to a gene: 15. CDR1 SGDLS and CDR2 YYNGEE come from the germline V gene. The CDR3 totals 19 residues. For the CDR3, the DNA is TGTGCCAGCAGCGTAGCCCTGGACAGGGGTCGGGGGAGGGATCAGCCCCAGCATTTT. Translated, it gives CASSVALDRGRGRDQPQHF.

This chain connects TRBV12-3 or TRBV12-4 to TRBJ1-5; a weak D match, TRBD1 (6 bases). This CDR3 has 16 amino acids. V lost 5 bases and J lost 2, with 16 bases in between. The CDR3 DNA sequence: TGTGCCAGCAGTCCTAGACAGGTCAGCGGCAATCAGCCCCAGCATTTT. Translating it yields CASSPRQVSGNQPQHF.

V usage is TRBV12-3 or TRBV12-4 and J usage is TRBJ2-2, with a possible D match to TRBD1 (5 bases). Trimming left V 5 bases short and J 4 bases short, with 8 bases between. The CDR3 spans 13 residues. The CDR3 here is CASSPRATGELFF. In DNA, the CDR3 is TGTGCCAGCAGTCCCAGGGCCACCGGGGAGCTGTTTTTT.

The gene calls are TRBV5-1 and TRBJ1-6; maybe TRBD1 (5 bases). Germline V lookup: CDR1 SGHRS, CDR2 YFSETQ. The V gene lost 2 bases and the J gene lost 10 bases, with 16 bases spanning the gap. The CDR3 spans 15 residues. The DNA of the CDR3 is TGCGCCAGCAGCTTCAGTGGGACGCCGGCATCACCCCTCCACTTT. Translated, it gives CASSFSGTPASPLHF.

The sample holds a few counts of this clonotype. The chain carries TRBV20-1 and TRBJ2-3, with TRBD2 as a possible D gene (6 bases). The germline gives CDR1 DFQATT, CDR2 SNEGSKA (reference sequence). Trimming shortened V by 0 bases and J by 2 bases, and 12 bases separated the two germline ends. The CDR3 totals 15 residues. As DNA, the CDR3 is TGCAGTGCTAGAGACCCGGGACTTTCCACAGATACGCAGTATTTT. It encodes CSARDPGLSTDTQYF.

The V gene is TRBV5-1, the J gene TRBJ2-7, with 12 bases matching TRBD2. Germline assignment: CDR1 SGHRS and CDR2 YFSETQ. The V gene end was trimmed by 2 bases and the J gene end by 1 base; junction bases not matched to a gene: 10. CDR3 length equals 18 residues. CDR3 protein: CASSFETSGSWTSYEQYF. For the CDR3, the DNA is TGCGCCAGCAGCTTTGAGACTAGCGGGAGCTGGACGTCCTACGAGCAGTACTTC.

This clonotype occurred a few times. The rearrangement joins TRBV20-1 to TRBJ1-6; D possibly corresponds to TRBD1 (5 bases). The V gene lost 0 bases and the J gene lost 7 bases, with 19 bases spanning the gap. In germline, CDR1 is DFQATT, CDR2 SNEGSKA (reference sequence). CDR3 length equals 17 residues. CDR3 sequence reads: CSARDLPGRLRNSPLHF. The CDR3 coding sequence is TGCAGTGCTAGAGATCTCCCAGGGAGGCTGCGGAATTCACCCCTCCACTTT.

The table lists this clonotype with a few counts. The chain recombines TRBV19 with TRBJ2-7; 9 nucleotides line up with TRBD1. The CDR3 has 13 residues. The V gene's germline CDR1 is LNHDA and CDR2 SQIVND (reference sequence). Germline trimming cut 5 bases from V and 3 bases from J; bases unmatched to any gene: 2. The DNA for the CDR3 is TGTGCCAGTAGTGAGACAGGGGGCTACGAGCAGTACTTC. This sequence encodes CASSETGGYEQYF.